The sequence of this T cell receptor (beta chain) was determined in a study of Graves' ophthalmopathy and Graves' hyperthyroidism. Clinical symptoms and serum thyroxine were used for diagnosis; TRAb, thyroid ultrasound and orbital computed tomography were also relied on. Fresh peripheral blood, approximately 10 ml, was the PBMC source. Amplification from RNA transcripts yielded the TCR beta CDR3 regions. HTBI primers served in a first-round RT-PCR, which a second-round multiplex PCR followed. TCRdb re-called the multiplex PCR reads with MiXCR, one entry per CDR3 protein. This sample has 260,000 or so distinct CDR3 sequences, with 40% to 50% found just once. Germline lookup yields CDR1 MNHEY and CDR2 SVGAGI. V shed 5 bases and J 0 bases; nucleotides not matched to a gene: 11. This CDR3 has 17 amino acids. This clonotype was seen a handful of times.

The V call is TRBV6-5, the J call TRBJ1-2; 8 positions agree with TRBD1. The sequence came from an adult man with Graves' ophthalmopathy. Sequencing was carried out using peripheral blood. The CDR3 bases are TGTGCCAGCAGTCAGACGGACAGGGACCTTACTAACTATGGCTACACCTTC. This sequence encodes CASSQTDRDLTNYGYTF.